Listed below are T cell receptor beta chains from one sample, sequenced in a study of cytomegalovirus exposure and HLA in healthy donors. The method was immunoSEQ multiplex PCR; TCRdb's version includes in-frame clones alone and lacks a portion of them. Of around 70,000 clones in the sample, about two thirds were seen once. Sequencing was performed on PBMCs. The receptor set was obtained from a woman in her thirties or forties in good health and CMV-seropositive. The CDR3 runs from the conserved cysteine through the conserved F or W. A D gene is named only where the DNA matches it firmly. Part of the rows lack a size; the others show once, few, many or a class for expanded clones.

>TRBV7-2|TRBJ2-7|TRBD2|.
TGTGCCAGCAGCTTTCAGCGGGGCCCTTACGAGCAGTACTTC
CASSFQRGPYEQYF
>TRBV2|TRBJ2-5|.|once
TGTGCCAGCAAGCGGCAAGAGACCCAGTACTTC
CASKRQETQYF
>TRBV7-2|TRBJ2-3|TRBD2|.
TGTGCCAGCAGCTTATGGCGGGGGGACACAGATACGCAGTATTTT
CASSLWRGDTDTQYF
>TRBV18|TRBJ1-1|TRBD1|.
TGTGCCAGCTCACCAGGAGGACAGGATTCGGAAGCTTTCTTT
CASSPGGQDSEAFF
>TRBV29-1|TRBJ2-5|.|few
TGCAGCGTTGTATTAGAGTTAGAAGAGACCCAGTACTTC
CSVVLELEETQYF
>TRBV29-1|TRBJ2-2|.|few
TGCAGCGTTGACTCCGCGAACACCGGGGAGCTGTTTTTT
CSVDSANTGELFF
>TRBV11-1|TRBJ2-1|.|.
TGTGCCAGCGCCCCGGGCCGGGGCAATGAGCAGTTCTTC
CASAPGRGNEQFF
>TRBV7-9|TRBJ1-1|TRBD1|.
TGTGCCAGCAGATCGGGACAGTTGAACACTGAAGCTTTCTTT
CASRSGQLNTEAFF
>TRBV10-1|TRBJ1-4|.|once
TGCGCCAGCAGTGAGTCGGGAGGGAAAACTAATGAAAAACTGTTTTTT
CASSESGGKTNEKLFF
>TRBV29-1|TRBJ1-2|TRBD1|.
TGCAGCGCTCCCCGGGGACAGCGAGGGGACTATGGCTACACCTTC
CSAPRGQRGDYGYTF
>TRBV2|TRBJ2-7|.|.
TGTGCCAGCAGTGAGGGGGACACTACCTACGAGCAGTACTTC
CASSEGDTTYEQYF
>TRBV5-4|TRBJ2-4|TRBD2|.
TGTGCCAGCAGCTTAACTAGCGGGTTAGCCAAAAACATTCAGTACTTC
CASSLTSGLAKNIQYF
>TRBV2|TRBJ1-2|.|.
TGTGCCAGCAGTGATCAGGGCATCTATGGCTACACCTTC
CASSDQGIYGYTF
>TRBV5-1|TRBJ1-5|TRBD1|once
TGCGCCAGCAGCTTGGAGGGCAGGGGGGGCAATCAGCCCCAGCATTTT
CASSLEGRGGNQPQHF
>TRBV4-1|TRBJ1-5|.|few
TGCGCCAGCAGCCAAGCACCCCCGCGAGGGAACAATCAGCCCCAGCATTTT
CASSQAPPRGNNQPQHF
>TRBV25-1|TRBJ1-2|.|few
TGTGCCAGCAGTGCCGGCAGGGGCTACACCTTC
CASSAGRGYTF
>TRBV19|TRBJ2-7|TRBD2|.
TGTGCCAGTAGTATGCGGGGGACCTCCTACGAGCAGTACTTC
CASSMRGTSYEQYF
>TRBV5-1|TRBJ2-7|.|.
TGCGCCAGCAGGGGCAACACCTACGAGCAGTACTTC
CASRGNTYEQYF
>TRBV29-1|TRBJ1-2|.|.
TGCAGCGCCCTATCCAGGGGATATGATAACTATGGCTACACCTTC
CSALSRGYDNYGYTF
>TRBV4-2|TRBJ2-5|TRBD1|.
TGTGCCAGCAGCCAAGTGGGACAGGGTGAGACCCAGTACTTC
CASSQVGQGETQYF
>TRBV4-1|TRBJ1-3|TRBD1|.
TGCGCCAGCAGCCAAGGGACAGGGGGGAACACCATATATTTT
CASSQGTGGNTIYF
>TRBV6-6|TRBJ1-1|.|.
TGTGCCAGCAGTTACGGGGGAGGGACGAACACTGAAGCTTTCTTT
CASSYGGGTNTEAFF
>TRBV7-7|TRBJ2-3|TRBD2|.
TGTGCTAGCAGCCCTAGGACTAGCGGGGCGGCTAGCACAGATACGCAGTATTTT
CASSPRTSGAASTDTQYF
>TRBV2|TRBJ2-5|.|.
TGTGCCAGCAGTGAAGCGCCGGTGCTAATCCCAGAGACCCAGTACTTC
CASSEAPVLIPETQYF
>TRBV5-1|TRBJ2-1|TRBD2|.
TGCGCCAGCAGCCCGTTGGCTAGCGGGGGCAATGAGCAGTTCTTC
CASSPLASGGNEQFF
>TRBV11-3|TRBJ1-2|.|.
TGTGCCAGCAGCTCCAGTGACTATGGCTACACCTTC
CASSSSDYGYTF
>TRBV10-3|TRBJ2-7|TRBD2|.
TGTGCCGCCCAATCGAGGCGGGAGCGGGGGGGCGAGCAGTACTTC
CAAQSRRERGGEQYF
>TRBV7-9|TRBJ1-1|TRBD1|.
TGTGCCAGCAGCTTAGGCCGGGACAGCCCTCACATGAACACTGAAGCTTTCTTT
CASSLGRDSPHMNTEAFF
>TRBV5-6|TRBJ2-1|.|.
TGTGCCAGCAGCGAGATTTTTTCAGGGGTGAGCTCCTACAATGAGCAGTTCTTC
CASSEIFSGVSSYNEQFF
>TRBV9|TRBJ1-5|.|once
TGTGCCAGCAGCGTAGGACCGGAGGGCAATCAGCCCCAGCATTTT
CASSVGPEGNQPQHF
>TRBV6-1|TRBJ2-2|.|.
TGTGCCAGCAGTTCACAGGGGAACACCGGGGAGCTGTTTTTT
CASSSQGNTGELFF
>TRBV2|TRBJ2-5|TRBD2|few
TGTGCCAGCAGGGGACTAGCGGGGGCTAGGGAGACCCAGTACTTC
CASRGLAGARETQYF
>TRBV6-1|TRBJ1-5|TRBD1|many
TGTGCCAGCAGTGATGTCGACAGGGGGATTCAGCCCCAGCATTTT
CASSDVDRGIQPQHF
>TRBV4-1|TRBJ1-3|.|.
TGCGCCAGCAGCCAACCCTGGCTGGTCGGGGGAAACACCATATATTTT
CASSQPWLVGGNTIYF
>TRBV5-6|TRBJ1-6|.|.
TGTGCCAGCAGCCGGCATAGGGGCTCACCCCTCCACTTT
CASSRHRGSPLHF
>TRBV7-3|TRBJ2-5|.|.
TGTGCCAGCAGCTTCCCCGGCCAAGAGACCCAGTACTTC
CASSFPGQETQYF
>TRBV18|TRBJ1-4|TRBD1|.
TGTGCCAGCTCACCGATCATGGGGCAGGGGGCACTGTTTTTT
CASSPIMGQGALFF
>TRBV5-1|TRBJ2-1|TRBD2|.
TGCGCCAGCAGCTCGGGGGGGGAGGCAGGGAATGAGCAGTTCTTC
CASSSGGEAGNEQFF
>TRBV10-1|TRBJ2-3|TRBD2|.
TGCGCCAGCAGCCGCGGGGGTCAGTCTAGCACAGATACGCAGTATTTT
CASSRGGQSSTDTQYF
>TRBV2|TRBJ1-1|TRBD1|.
TGTGCCAGCAGATTGGACAGGGGCGGCACTGAAGCTTTCTTT
CASRLDRGGTEAFF
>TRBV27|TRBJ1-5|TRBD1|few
TGTGCCAGCAGTTTAAGGTCAGGGGGCGAAGGGAATCAGCCCCAGCATTTT
CASSLRSGGEGNQPQHF
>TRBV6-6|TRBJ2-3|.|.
TGTGCCAGCTGGGGGACTGTCACAGATACGCAGTATTTT
CASWGTVTDTQYF
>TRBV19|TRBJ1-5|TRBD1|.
TGTGCCAGTAGTAGCCTTCCCTCCGGGACAGGGGGTCAGCCCCAGCATTTT
CASSSLPSGTGGQPQHF
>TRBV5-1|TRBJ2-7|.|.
TGCGCCAGCTCTCAACAGGGTTCACCCGGAGTCGACGAGCAGTACTTC
CASSQQGSPGVDEQYF
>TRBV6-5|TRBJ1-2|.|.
TGTGCCAGCAGTTACGCGGCCCGGGAGGCGTATGGCTACACCTTC
CASSYAAREAYGYTF
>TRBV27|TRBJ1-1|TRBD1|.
TGTGCCAGCAGTCCGAGACAGGGTACGAACACTGAAGCTTTCTTT
CASSPRQGTNTEAFF
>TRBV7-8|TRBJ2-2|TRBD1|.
TGTGCCAGCAGCTTATTAGACAGGGCCACCGGGGAGCTGTTTTTT
CASSLLDRATGELFF
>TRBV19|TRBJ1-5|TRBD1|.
TGTGCCAGTAGCTCACAGGGGTCGAGCAATCAGCCCCAGCATTTT
CASSSQGSSNQPQHF
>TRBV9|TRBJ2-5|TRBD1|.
TGTGCCAGCAGCGGCGGGCGGGGCTCAGGGGGCAGGGAGACCCAGTACTTC
CASSGGRGSGGRETQYF
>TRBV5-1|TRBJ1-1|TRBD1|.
TGCGCCAGCAGCTTGTCAGGGGGCGGCACTGAAGCTTTCTTT
CASSLSGGGTEAFF
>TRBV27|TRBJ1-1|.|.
TGTGCCAGCGGAAAAGTTCGGGATCCACAAAACCTTCCGCGGAACACTGAAGCTTTCTTT
CASGKVRDPQNLPRNTEAFF
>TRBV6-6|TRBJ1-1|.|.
TGTGCCAGCAGCCTCCCCCAGACCGCGGGATCTGAAGCTTTCTTT
CASSLPQTAGSEAFF
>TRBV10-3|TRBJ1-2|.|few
TGTGCCATCAGTGAGGCCCGGGGGGACTATGGCTACACCTTC
CAISEARGDYGYTF
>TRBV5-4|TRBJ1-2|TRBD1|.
TGTGCCAGCAGCGCCTCGGACAGGGCCTATGGCTACACCTTC
CASSASDRAYGYTF
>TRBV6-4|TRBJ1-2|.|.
TGTGCCAGCAGTGAATCGCCCCATGGGAGTGGCTACACCTTC
CASSESPHGSGYTF
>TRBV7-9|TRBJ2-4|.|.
TGTGCCAGCAGCTCTGAGTATAACATTCAGTACTTC
CASSSEYNIQYF
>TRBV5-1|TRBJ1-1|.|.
TGCGCCAGCAGCTGGAACGTGGGGCCTGAAGCTTTCTTT
CASSWNVGPEAFF
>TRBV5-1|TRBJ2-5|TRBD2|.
TGCGCCAGCAGATTTGGGCCGGGGGGACAAGAGACCCAGTACTTC
CASRFGPGGQETQYF